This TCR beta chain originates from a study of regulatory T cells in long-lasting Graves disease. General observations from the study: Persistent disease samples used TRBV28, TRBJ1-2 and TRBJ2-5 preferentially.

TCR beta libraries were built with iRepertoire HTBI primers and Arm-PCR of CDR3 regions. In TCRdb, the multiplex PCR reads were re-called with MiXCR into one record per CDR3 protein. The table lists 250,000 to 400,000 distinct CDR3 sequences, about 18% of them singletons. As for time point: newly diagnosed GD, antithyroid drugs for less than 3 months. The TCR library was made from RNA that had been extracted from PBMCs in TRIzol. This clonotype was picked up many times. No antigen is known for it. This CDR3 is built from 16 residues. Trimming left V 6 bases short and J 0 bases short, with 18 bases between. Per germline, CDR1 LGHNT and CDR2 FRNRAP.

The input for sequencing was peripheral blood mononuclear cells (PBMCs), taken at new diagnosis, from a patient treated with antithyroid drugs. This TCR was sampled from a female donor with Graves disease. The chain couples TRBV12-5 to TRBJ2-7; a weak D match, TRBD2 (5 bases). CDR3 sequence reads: CASGPGTGIVSYEQYF. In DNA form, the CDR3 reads TGTGCTAGTGGCCCAGGCACCGGGATCGTCTCCTACGAGCAGTACTTC.